What follows are 27 T cell receptor beta chains derived from one specimen sequenced in a study of T cells after yellow fever vaccination. Via MiXCR, TCRdb re-called the 5' RACE reads, giving one row per CDR3 protein. The sample comprises tens of thousands of distinct CDR3 sequences, 4.5% to 7.5% of which are singletons, and roughly 2.2% rests with the top ten. Source: CD4+ T cells sorted from PBMCs, taken about 2 weeks after the first yellow fever vaccination. The receptor set was obtained from a man aged 18 to 30 who received the YFV17D yellow fever vaccine.

This clonotype was recorded at least ten times. The chain has TRBV5-1 and TRBJ2-3; 13 bases are a match to TRBD2. This CDR3 contains 16 residues. The V gene end was trimmed by 1 base and the J gene end by 8 bases; junction bases not matched to a gene: 7. Germline CDR1 SGHRS, CDR2 YFSETQ. The CDR3 sequence: CASSLYTSGGAITQYF. In nucleotides, the CDR3 is TGCGCCAGCAGCTTGTATACTAGCGGGGGGGCAATTACGCAGTATTTT.

This clonotype was observed many times. This chain connects TRBV12-3 or TRBV12-4 to TRBJ1-5; D gene uncertain. V dropped 6 bases and J dropped 5 bases, with 8 bases sitting between them. The CDR3 loop spans 12 amino acids. Written as DNA, the CDR3 is TGTGCCAGCAGCTTCGGGGATCAGCCCCAGCATTTT. Translated: CASSFGDQPQHF.

This clonotype showed up many times. The V and J genes are TRBV12-3 or TRBV12-4 and TRBJ1-5; unclear D gene. The ends were cut back, 0 bases at V and 0 bases at J, with 6 bases in the middle. The CDR3 covers 15 residues. CDR3 sequence: CASSLARDSNQPQHF. CDR3 in DNA: TGTGCCAGCAGTTTAGCGCGGGATAGCAATCAGCCCCAGCATTTT.

This clonotype was observed at least ten times. The V call is TRBV20-1, the J call TRBJ2-7, with 8 bases matching TRBD1. The V gene's germline CDR1 is DFQATT and CDR2 SNEGSKA (reference sequence). The J segment lost 3 bases and the V segment lost 2 bases, leaving 9 bases of the junction unmatched. The CDR3 has 15 residues. The CDR3 nucleotides read TGCAGTGCTAGAATCCCGACAGGGGTAGACTACGAGCAGTACTTC. This sequence encodes CSARIPTGVDYEQYF.

This clonotype was recorded many times. V usage is TRBV7-8 and J usage is TRBJ2-5; 8 positions match TRBD1. Trimming at V came to 5 bases and at J to 4 bases, leaving 6 bases not matched to a gene. Germline CDR1 reads SGHVS; CDR2 reads FQNEAQ. The CDR3 has 14 residues. The CDR3 region is CASSRDRRGETQYF. DNA for the CDR3: TGTGCCAGCAGCAGGGACAGGAGGGGAGAGACCCAGTACTTC. Based on the CDR3 plus reference TRBV7-8 and TRBJ2-5, the full variable domain is GAGVSQSPRYKVAKRGQDVALRCDPISGHVSLFWYQQALGQGPEFLTYFQNEAQLDKSGLPSDRFFAERPEGSVSTLKIQRTQQEDSAVYLCASSRDRRGETQYFGPGTRLLVL.

This clonotype was found many times. V is TRBV7-2 and J is TRBJ1-2; TRBD1 aligns across 7 bases. V shed 5 bases and J 8 bases; nucleotides not matched to a gene: 8. There are 13 residues in the CDR3. Per germline, CDR1 SGHTA and CDR2 FQGNSA. The CDR3 reads CASSDRTGWGYTF. The CDR3 DNA is TGTGCCAGCAGCGACAGGACAGGATGGGGCTACACCTTC.

In this sample, this clonotype turned up many times. The chain uses TRBV6-1 and TRBJ2-1; D not resolved. The CDR3 runs to 13 residues. Germline CDR1 MNHNS, CDR2 SASEGT. Trimming left V 2 bases short and J 4 bases short, with 6 bases between. CDR3 protein: CASSEYSYNEQFF. The DNA of the CDR3 is TGTGCCAGCAGTGAATACAGTTACAATGAGCAGTTCTTC.

This clonotype was recorded many times. This chain connects TRBV30 to TRBJ1-5; D gene uncertain. CDR3 length: 14 amino acids. V gave up 1 base and J gave up 4 bases, with 11 bases separating them. CDR1 GTSNPN and CDR2 SVGIG come from the germline V gene (reference sequence). The DNA for the CDR3 is TGTGCCTGGAGTGGAAGCGCAGTTAATCAGCCCCAGCATTTT. This codes for CAWSGSAVNQPQHF.

Note on this clonotype: The junction and the germline gene differ at one end; a read error may be behind it. The genes are TRBV20-1 and TRBJ2-7; TRBD2 is a possible D gene (6 bases). Germline V gene lookup returns CDR1 DFQATT and CDR2 SNEGSKA (reference sequence). The CDR3 has 12 amino acids. The chain's CDR3 is CSARVVGGLPDF. CDR3 nucleotides: TGCAGTGCTAGAGTTGTTGGGGGACTGCCAGACTTC.

This clonotype was found many times. This rearrangement joins TRBV12-3 or TRBV12-4 to TRBJ2-7, with D possibly matching TRBD1 (6 bases). This CDR3 region has 13 residues. Trimming removed 6 bases at V and 7 bases at J, with 16 bases between. In DNA form, the CDR3 reads TGTGCCAGCAGGGAATATACACAGGGTGAGCAGTACTTC. As protein: CASREYTQGEQYF.

This clonotype was recorded at least ten times. The CDR3 sequence is CSALADAAYTGELFF. The CDR3 DNA is TGCAGTGCCCTCGCGGACGCGGCTTACACCGGGGAGCTGTTTTTT. J is TRBJ2-2 and V is TRBV20-1; D call uncertain. The ends were cut back, 6 bases at V and 3 bases at J, with 17 bases in the middle. The germline V gene has CDR1 DFQATT and CDR2 SNEGSKA (reference sequence). The CDR3 contains 15 residues.

The rearrangement uses TRBV12-3 or TRBV12-4 and TRBJ1-1; perhaps TRBD1 as D (5 bases). The length of the CDR3 is 14 residues. V gave up 6 bases and J gave up 2 bases, with 13 bases separating them. CDR3 in amino acids: CASSRGHPNTEAFF. The CDR3 DNA reads as TGTGCCAGCAGCCGCGGACACCCAAACACTGAAGCTTTCTTT.

This clonotype was detected many times. The V call is TRBV24-1, the J call TRBJ2-1; TRBD1 or TRBD2 may be the D gene (5 bases each). Germline V gene data show CDR1 as KGHDR and CDR2 as SFDVKD. This CDR3 has 13 amino acids. The V end was cut by 8 bases, the J end by 2 bases, with 9 bases between. The CDR3 sequence: CATMMGAYNEQFF. The CDR3 DNA follows: TGTGCCACCATGATGGGGGCCTACAATGAGCAGTTCTTC.

At least ten counts were recorded for this clonotype. For the CDR3, the DNA is TGTGCCAGCAGGGCTAGCGGGGGGTCGCAGTTCTTC. Translating gives CASRASGGSQFF. The chain links TRBV2 to TRBJ2-1; 11 nucleotides line up with TRBD2. The CDR3 length is 12 residues. J gave up 12 bases and V 6 bases, and 4 bases lay outside the gene matches. Germline V gene data show CDR1 as SNHLY and CDR2 as FYNNEI.

At least ten counts were recorded for this clonotype. The CDR3 DNA reads TGTGCCAGCAGCCGACAGTATCAGTATGGCTACACCTTC. As protein: CASSRQYQYGYTF. J is TRBJ1-2 and V is TRBV12-3 or TRBV12-4, with TRBD1 as a possible D gene (5 bases). The CDR3 totals 13 residues. Trimming shortened V by 6 bases and J by 5 bases, and 13 bases separated the two germline ends.

The sample holds many counts of this clonotype. V gene TRBV15 combines with J gene TRBJ2-1; 12 nucleotides agree with TRBD2. Trimming cost V 5 bases and J 10 bases; bases outside gene matches: 15. The CDR3 length is 17 residues. CDR1 is LNHNV, CDR2 YYDKDF, per germline (reference sequence). CDR3 DNA: TGTGCCACCAGCGGCGGACTAGCGGGGAGATCCAATAGCGAGCAGTTCTTC. Translated: CATSGGLAGRSNSEQFF. Complete variable domain (other parts from reference TRBV15 and TRBJ2-1): DAMVIQNPRYQVTQFGKPVTLSCSQTLNHNVMYWYQQKSSQAPKLLFHYYDKDFNNEADTPDNFQSRRPNTSFCFLDIRSPGLGDTAMYLCATSGGLAGRSNSEQFFGPGTRLTVL.

This clonotype showed up many times. The chain couples TRBV29-1 to TRBJ2-3; 13 nucleotides match TRBD2. The CDR3 runs 13 residues. Trimming at V came to 7 bases and at J to 5 bases, leaving 3 bases not matched to a gene. Germline CDR1 SQVTM, CDR2 ANQGSEA. This CDR3 reads CSGTSGGVDTQYF. In DNA form, the CDR3 reads TGCAGCGGAACTAGCGGGGGGGTAGATACGCAGTATTTT.

The rearrangement joins TRBV5-8 to TRBJ1-5, with D perhaps TRBD1 (5 bases). The ends were cut back, 1 base at V and 2 bases at J, with 13 bases in the middle. This CDR3 spans 16 amino acids. CDR1 and CDR2 (germline): SGHTS, YDEGEE. CDR3 coding DNA: TGTGCCAGCAGCTTGCCGGGGACCTTAGGCAATCAGCCCCAGCATTTT. Protein sequence: CASSLPGTLGNQPQHF.

This clonotype was counted ten times or more. The chain employs TRBV29-1 and TRBJ1-6; tentative D call: TRBD1 (5 bases). This CDR3 is 13 amino acids long. V was pared by 5 bases and J by 8 bases, with 13 bases between. The germline V gene encodes CDR1 SQVTM and CDR2 ANQGSEA. Here the CDR3 DNA reads TGCAGCGTTCGACAGAATGCCGATTCACCCCTCCACTTT. This translates into CSVRQNADSPLHF. The full variable domain, its missing parts supplied by reference TRBV29-1 and TRBJ1-6, is SAVISQKPSRDICQRGTSLTIQCQVDSQVTMMFWYRQQPGQSLTLIATANQGSEATYESGFVIDKFPISRPNLTFSTLTVSNMSPEDSSIYLCSVRQNADSPLHFGNGTRLTVT.

Many counts were recorded for this clonotype. The V gene is TRBV9, the J gene TRBJ2-7; D is undetermined. This CDR3 region has 14 residues. V lost 3 bases to trimming and J lost 2 bases, with 12 bases between them. In germline, CDR1 is SGDLS, CDR2 YYNGEE. This CDR3 reads CASSAPQVTYEQYV. As DNA, the CDR3 is TGTGCCAGCAGCGCGCCCCAGGTTACCTACGAGCAGTACGTC.

This clonotype was recorded at least ten times. The rearrangement joins TRBV6-2 or TRBV6-3 to TRBJ1-1; D remains unclear. The germline V and J ends were trimmed by 4 bases and 0 bases, with 9 bases remaining between them. This CDR3 has 14 amino acids. Germline lookup yields CDR1 MNHEY and CDR2 SVGEGT. The CDR3, as DNA: TGTGCCAGCAGTTTCGGGGAGTTGAACACTGAAGCTTTCTTT. Its translation: CASSFGELNTEAFF.

Ten or more counts support this clonotype. The V and J genes are TRBV20-1 and TRBJ1-3; D is unresolved. The CDR3 totals 14 residues. Germline values: CDR1 DFQATT, CDR2 SNEGSKA (reference sequence). Trimming cost V 6 bases and J 0 bases, with 12 bases left between them. The CDR3 sequence: CSAPDPASGNTIYF. The CDR3 DNA is TGCAGTGCGCCCGACCCAGCCTCTGGAAACACCATATATTTT.

The table lists this clonotype with many counts. V and J are TRBV28 and TRBJ2-1; unclear D gene. Deletions cut 6 bases from V and 6 bases from J, with 3 bases between. There are 10 residues in the CDR3. CDR1 and CDR2 (germline): MDHEN, SYDVKM. The CDR3 is CASRGNEQFF. CDR3 sequence (DNA): TGTGCCAGCAGGGGCAATGAGCAGTTCTTC.

There are many counts of this clonotype. The chain has TRBV7-9 and TRBJ1-1, with D maybe TRBD1 (6 bases). CDR3 length: 12 residues. V was cut by 5 bases and J by 5 bases, with 9 bases left in between. The germline gives CDR1 SEHNR, CDR2 FQNEAQ (reference sequence). The chain's CDR3 is CASSRDRTEAFF. CDR3 in DNA: TGTGCCAGCAGCCGTGACAGGACTGAAGCTTTCTTT.

This clonotype was recorded at least ten times. V gene TRBV12-3 or TRBV12-4 combines with J gene TRBJ2-2; perhaps TRBD1 as D (5 bases). Trimming removed 6 bases at V and 6 bases at J, with 8 bases between. The CDR3 sequence is 12 residues long. The CDR3 DNA reads as TGTGCCAGCAGGCCAGGGCCCGGGGAGCTGTTTTTT. Amino acids: CASRPGPGELFF.

Ten or more counts support this clonotype. The rearrangement uses TRBV5-6 and TRBJ2-5, with 7 bases lining up with TRBD2. CDR3 length equals 16 residues. Germline V CDR1 and CDR2: SGHDT, YYEEEE. J gave up 2 bases and V 4 bases, and 11 bases lay outside the gene matches. CDR3 nucleotide sequence: TGTGCCAGCAGCCCGTACCGGTACGGGGGGCAAGAGACCCAGTACTTC. As protein: CASSPYRYGGQETQYF.

This clonotype was counted many times. This chain links TRBV5-5 with TRBJ1-1; 7 nucleotides match TRBD1. CDR1 SGHKS and CDR2 YYEKEE come from the germline V gene (reference sequence). J was trimmed by 1 base and V by 3 bases; bases with no gene match: 3. This CDR3 comprises 14 residues. The CDR3 coding sequence is TGTGCCAGCAGCTGGGGACAGCAGAACACTGAAGCTTTCTTT. It yields the protein CASSWGQQNTEAFF. The variable domain in full, completed from reference TRBV5-5 and TRBJ1-1, reads DAGVTQSPTHLIKTRGQQVTLRCSPISGHKSVSWYQQVLGQGPQFIFQYYEKEERGRGNFPDRFSARQFPNYSSELNVNALLLGDSALYLCASSWGQQNTEAFFGQGTRLTVV.